This entry is about one T cell receptor beta chain. CDR1 and CDR2 (germline): MDHEN, SYDVKM. V lost 8 bases and J lost 5; bases outside the gene matches: 8. The CDR3 contains 14 residues. This sample is drawn from a study of T cell responses to AZD1222 COVID-19 vaccine. Some clones are missing from TCRdb's copy, which holds only in-frame ones; the method was immunoSEQ multiplex PCR. The data hold 110,000 to 150,000 clones, with over 80% observed a single time. The material sequenced was peripheral blood, taken 28 days after the second AZD1222 dose. This clonotype was sampled from an adult who received the AZD1222 COVID-19 vaccine. The V and J genes are TRBV28 and TRBJ2-1, with 8 bases fitting TRBD2. CDR3 sequence: CASGSGKSHNEQFF. The CDR3 coding sequence is TGTGCCAGCGGTAGCGGGAAAAGCCACAATGAGCAGTTCTTC.